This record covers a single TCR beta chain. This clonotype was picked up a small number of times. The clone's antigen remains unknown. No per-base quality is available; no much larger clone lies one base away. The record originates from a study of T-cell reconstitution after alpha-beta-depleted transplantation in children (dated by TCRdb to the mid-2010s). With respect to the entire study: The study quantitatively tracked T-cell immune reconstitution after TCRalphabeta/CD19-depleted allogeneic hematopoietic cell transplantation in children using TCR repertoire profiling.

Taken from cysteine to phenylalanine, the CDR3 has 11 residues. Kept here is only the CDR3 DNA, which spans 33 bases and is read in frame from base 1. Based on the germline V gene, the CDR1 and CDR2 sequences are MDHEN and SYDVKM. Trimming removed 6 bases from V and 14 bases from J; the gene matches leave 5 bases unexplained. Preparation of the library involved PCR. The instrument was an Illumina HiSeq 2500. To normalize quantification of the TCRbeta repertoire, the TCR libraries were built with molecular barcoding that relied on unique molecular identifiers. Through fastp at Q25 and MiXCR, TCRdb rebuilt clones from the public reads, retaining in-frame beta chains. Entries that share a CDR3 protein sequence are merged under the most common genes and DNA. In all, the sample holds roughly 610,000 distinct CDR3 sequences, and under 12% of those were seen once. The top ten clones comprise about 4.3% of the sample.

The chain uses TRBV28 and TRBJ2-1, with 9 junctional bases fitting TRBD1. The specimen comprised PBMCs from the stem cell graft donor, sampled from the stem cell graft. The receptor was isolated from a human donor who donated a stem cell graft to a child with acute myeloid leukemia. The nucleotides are TGTGCCAGCAGCAAGGGGGACAGGGAGTTCTTC. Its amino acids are CASSKGDREFF.